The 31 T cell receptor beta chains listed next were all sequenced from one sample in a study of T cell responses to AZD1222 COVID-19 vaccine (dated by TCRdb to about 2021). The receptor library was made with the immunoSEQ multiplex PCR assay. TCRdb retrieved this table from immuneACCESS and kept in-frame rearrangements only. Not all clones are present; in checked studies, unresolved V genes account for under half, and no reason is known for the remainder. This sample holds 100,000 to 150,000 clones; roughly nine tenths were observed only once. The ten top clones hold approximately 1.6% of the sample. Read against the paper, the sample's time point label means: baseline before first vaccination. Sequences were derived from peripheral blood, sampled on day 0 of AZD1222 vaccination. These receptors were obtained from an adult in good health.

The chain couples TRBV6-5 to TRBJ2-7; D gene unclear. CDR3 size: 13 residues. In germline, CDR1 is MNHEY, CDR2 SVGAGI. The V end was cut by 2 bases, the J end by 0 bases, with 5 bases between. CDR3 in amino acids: CASSYANSYEQYF. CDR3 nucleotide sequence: TGTGCCAGCAGTTACGCCAACTCCTACGAGCAGTACTTC.

This CDR3 is CSASRSYGYTF. The DNA of the CDR3 is TGCAGTGCTAGCCGGAGCTATGGCTACACCTTC. The chain carries TRBV20-1 and TRBJ1-2; D is uncertain. The CDR3 runs 11 residues. V lost 3 bases and J lost 4, with 6 bases in between. Germline-derived CDR1 and CDR2 are DFQATT and SNEGSKA (reference sequence).

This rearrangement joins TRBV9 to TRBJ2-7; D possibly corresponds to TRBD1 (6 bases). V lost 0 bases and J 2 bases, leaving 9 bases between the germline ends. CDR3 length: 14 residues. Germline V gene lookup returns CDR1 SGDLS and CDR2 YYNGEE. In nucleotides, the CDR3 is TGTGCCAGCAGCGTAGGAACAGGGACCTACGAGCAGTACTTC. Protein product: CASSVGTGTYEQYF.

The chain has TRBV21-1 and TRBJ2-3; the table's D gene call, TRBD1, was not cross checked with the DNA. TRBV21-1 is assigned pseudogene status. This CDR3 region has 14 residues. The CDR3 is CASSNGAPKDTQYF. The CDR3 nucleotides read TGTGCCAGCAGCAATGGGGCTCCTAAGGATACGCAGTATTTT.

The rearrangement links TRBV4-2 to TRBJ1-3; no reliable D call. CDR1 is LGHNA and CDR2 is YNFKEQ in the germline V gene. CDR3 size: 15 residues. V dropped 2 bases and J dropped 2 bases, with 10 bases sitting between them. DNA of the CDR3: TGTGCCAGCAGCCAACCCTTGGGTCCTGGAAACACCATATATTTT. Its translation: CASSQPLGPGNTIYF.

CDR3: CASSSLAGGRNSPLHF. The CDR3 DNA reads as TGTGCCAGCAGCTCGCTTGCAGGGGGGCGGAATTCACCCCTCCACTTT. The rearrangement joins TRBV11-2 to TRBJ1-6, with 7 bases fitting TRBD1. V was pared by 4 bases and J by 7 bases, with 10 bases of the junction left unmatched. The CDR3 length is 16 residues. Per the germline V gene, CDR1 is SGHAT and CDR2 is FQNNGV.

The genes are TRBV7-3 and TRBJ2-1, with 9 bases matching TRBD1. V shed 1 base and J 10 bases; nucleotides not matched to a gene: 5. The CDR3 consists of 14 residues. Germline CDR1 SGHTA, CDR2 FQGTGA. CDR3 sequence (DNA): TGTGCCAGCAGCTTAATTTCCGACAGGGGGGAGCAGTTCTTC. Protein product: CASSLISDRGEQFF.

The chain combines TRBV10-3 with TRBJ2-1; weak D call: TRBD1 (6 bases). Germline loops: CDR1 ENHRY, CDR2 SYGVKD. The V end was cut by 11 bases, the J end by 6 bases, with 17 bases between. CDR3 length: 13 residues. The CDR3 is CAGGAGAPNEQFF. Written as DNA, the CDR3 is TGTGCCGGAGGCGCAGGGGCTCCCAATGAGCAGTTCTTC.

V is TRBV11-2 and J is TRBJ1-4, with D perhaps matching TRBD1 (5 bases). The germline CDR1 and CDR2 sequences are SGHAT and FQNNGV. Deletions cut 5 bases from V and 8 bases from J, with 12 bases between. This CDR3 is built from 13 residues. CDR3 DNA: TGTGCCAGCAGCCAAGCAGGGAGAGAAAAACTGTTTTTT. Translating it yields CASSQAGREKLFF.

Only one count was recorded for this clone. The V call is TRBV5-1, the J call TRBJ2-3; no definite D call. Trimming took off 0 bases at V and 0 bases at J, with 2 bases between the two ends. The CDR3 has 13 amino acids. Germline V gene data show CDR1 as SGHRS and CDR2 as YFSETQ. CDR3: CASSLGSTDTQYF. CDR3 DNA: TGCGCCAGCAGCTTGGGTAGCACAGATACGCAGTATTTT.

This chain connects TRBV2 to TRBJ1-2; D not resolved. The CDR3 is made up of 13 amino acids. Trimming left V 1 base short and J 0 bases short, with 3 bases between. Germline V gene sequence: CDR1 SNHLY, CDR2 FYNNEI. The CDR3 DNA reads TGTGCCAGCAGTGAAGAATCTAACTATGGCTACACCTTC. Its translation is CASSEESNYGYTF.

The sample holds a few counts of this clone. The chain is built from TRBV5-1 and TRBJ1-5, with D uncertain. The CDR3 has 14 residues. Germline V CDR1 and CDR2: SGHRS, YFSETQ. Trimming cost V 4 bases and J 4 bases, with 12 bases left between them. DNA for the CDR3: TGCGCCAGCAGCCTTTCGGGGATGAATCAGCCCCAGCATTTT. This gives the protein CASSLSGMNQPQHF.

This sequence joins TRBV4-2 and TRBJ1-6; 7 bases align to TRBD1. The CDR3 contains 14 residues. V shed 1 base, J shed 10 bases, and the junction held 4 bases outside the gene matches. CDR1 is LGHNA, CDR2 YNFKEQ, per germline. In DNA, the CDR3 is TGTGCCAGCAGCCAAGGACAGGGAAACTCACCCCTCCACTTT. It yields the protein CASSQGQGNSPLHF.

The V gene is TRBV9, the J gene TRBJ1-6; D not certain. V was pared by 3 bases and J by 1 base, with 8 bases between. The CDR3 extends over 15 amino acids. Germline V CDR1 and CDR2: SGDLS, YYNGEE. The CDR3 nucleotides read TGTGCCAGCAGCGACCAGGCATCCTATAATTCACCCCTCCACTTT. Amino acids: CASSDQASYNSPLHF.

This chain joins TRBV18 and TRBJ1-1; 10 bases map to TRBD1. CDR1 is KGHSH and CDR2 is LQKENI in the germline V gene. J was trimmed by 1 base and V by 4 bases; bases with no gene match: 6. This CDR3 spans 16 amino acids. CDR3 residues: CASSQGTGARNTEAFF. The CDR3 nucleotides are TGTGCCAGCTCACAAGGGACAGGGGCCCGGAACACTGAAGCTTTCTTT.

In nucleotides, the CDR3 is TGTGCCAGCAGGAGGGTGGCCGAGGGCTCTGGCTACACCTTC. It encodes CASRRVAEGSGYTF. The genes are TRBV6-5 and TRBJ1-2; D gene ambiguous. Germline V gene lookup returns CDR1 MNHEY and CDR2 SVGAGI. V was cut by 6 bases and J by 7 bases, with 18 bases left in between. The length of the CDR3 is 14 residues.

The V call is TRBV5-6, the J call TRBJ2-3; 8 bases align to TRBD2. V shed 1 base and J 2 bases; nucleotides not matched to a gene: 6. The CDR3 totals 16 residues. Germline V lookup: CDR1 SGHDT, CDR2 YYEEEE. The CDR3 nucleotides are TGTGCCAGCAGCTTGTGGCGGGGGGATCTCACAGATACGCAGTATTTT. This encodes CASSLWRGDLTDTQYF.

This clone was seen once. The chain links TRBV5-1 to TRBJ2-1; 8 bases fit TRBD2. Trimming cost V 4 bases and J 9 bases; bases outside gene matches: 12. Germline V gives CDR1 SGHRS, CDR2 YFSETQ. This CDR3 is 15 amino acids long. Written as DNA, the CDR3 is TGCGCCAGCAGCGCCGAACCGGGACTAGTCGGTGAGCAGTTCTTC. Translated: CASSAEPGLVGEQFF.

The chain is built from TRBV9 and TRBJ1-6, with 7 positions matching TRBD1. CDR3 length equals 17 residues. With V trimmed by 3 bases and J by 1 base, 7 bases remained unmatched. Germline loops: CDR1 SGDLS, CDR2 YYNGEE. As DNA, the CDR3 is TGTGCCAGCAGCGCGACAGGGCTTTGGTCCTATAATTCACCCCTCCACTTT. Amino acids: CASSATGLWSYNSPLHF.

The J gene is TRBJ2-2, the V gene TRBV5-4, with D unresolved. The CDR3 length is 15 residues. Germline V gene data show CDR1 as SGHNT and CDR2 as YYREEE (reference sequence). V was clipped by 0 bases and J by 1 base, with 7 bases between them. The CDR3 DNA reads TGTGCCAGCAGCTTGGACTTTGGGAACACCGGGGAGCTGTTTTTT. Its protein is CASSLDFGNTGELFF.

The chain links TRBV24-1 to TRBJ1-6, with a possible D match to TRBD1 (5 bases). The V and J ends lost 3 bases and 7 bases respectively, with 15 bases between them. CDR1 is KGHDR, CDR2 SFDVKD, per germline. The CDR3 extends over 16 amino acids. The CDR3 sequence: CATSDPRDGGNSPLHF. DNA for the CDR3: TGTGCCACCAGTGATCCGCGGGACGGGGGAAATTCACCCCTCCACTTT.

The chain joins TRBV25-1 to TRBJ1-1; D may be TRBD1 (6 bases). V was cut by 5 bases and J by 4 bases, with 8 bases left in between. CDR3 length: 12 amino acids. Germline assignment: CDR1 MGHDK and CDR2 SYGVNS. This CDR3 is CASSLQGTEAFF. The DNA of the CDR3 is TGTGCCAGCAGTTTACAGGGCACTGAAGCTTTCTTT.

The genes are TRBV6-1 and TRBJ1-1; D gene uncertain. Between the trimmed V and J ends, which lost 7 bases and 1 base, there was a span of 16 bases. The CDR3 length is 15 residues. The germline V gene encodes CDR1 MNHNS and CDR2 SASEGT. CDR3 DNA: TGTGCCAGCACACCCCAGGTAACCCAGAACACTGAAGCTTTCTTT. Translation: CASTPQVTQNTEAFF.

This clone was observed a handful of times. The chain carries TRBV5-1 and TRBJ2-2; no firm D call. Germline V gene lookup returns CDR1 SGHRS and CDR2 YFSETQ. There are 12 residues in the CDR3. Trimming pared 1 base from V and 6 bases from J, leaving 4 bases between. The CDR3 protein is CASSLNAGELFF. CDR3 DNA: TGCGCCAGCAGCTTGAATGCCGGGGAGCTGTTTTTT.

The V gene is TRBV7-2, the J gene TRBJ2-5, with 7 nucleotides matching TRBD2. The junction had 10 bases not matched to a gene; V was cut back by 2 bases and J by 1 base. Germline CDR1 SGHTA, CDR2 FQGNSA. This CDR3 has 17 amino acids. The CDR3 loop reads CASSLLIAGEFQETQYF. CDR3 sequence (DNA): TGTGCCAGCAGCTTATTGATCGCGGGGGAGTTCCAAGAGACCCAGTACTTC. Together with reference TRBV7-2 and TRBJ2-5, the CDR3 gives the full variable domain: GAGVSQSPSNKVTEKGKDVELRCDPISGHTALYWYRQSLGQGLEFLIYFQGNSAPDKSGLPSDRFSAERTGGSVSTLTIQRTQQEDSAVYLCASSLLIAGEFQETQYFGPGTRLLVL.

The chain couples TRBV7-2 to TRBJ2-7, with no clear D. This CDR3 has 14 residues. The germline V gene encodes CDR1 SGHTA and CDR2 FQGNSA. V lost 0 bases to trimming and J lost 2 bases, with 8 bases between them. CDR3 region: CASSLARRTYEQYF. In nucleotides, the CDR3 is TGTGCCAGCAGCTTAGCGCGTCGGACCTACGAGCAGTACTTC. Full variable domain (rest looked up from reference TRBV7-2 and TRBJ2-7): GAGVSQSPSNKVTEKGKDVELRCDPISGHTALYWYRQSLGQGLEFLIYFQGNSAPDKSGLPSDRFSAERTGGSVSTLTIQRTQQEDSAVYLCASSLARRTYEQYFGPGTRLTVT.

This chain's CDR3 is CASSLPGTASLEQYF. As DNA, the CDR3 is TGTGCCAGCAGCCTCCCCGGGACAGCCTCCCTAGAGCAGTACTTC. The rearrangement uses TRBV14 and TRBJ2-7, with 7 bases matching TRBD1. CDR1 is SGHDN, CDR2 FVKESK, per germline. V shed 4 bases, J shed 7 bases, and the junction held 13 bases outside the gene matches. This CDR3 has 15 amino acids.

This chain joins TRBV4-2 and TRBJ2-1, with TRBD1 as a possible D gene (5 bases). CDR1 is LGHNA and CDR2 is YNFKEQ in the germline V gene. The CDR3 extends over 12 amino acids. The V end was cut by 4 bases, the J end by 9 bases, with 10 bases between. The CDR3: CASSPLGPEQFF. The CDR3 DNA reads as TGTGCCAGCAGCCCACTGGGGCCTGAGCAGTTCTTC.

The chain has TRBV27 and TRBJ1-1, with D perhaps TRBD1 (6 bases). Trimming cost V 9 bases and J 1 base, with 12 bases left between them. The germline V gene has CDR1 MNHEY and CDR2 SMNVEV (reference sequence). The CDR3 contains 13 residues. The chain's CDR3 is CASTDRRNTEAFF. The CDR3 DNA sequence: TGTGCCAGTACGGACAGACGGAACACTGAAGCTTTCTTT.

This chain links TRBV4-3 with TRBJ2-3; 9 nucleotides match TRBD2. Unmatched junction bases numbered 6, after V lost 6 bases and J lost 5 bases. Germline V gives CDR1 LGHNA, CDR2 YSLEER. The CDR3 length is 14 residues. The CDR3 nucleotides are TGCGCCAGCAGTTCAGCGGGGGGTGGAGATACGCAGTATTTT. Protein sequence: CASSSAGGGDTQYF.

This CDR3 is CASSEDRVSNEKLFF. CDR3 bases: TGTGCCAGTAGTGAAGACAGGGTATCTAATGAAAAACTGTTTTTT. The chain couples TRBV19 to TRBJ1-4, with TRBD1 identical over 7 bases. Germline values: CDR1 LNHDA, CDR2 SQIVND (reference sequence). This CDR3 is 15 amino acids long. Trimming at V came to 5 bases and at J to 3 bases, leaving 6 bases not matched to a gene.